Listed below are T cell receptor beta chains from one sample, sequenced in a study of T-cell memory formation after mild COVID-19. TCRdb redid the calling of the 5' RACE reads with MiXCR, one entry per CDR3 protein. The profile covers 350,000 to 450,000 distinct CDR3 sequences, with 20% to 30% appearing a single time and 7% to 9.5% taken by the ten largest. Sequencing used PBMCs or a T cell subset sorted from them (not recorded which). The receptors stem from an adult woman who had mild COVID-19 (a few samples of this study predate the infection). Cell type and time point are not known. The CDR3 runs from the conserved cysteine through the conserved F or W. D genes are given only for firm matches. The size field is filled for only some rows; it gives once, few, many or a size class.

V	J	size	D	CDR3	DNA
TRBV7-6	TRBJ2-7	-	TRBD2	CASSEGTSGRSRSYEQYF	TGTGCCAGCAGCGAAGGGACTAGCGGGAGGTCCCGCTCCTACGAGCAGTACTTC
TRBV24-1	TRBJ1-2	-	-	CATSDLGTGYGYTF	TGTGCCACCAGTGATTTGGGCACGGGCTATGGCTACACCTTC
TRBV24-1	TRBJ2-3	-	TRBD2	CATSDSGGSSTDTQYF	TGTGCCACCAGTGATTCGGGGGGATCCAGCACAGATACGCAGTATTTT
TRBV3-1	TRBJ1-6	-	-	CASSPGYQGNYNSPLHF	TGTGCCAGCAGCCCGGGGTATCAGGGCAACTATAATTCACCCCTCCACTTT
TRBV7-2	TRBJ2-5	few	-	CASSPTAIRETQYF	TGTGCCAGCAGCCCGACAGCCATTCGAGAGACCCAGTACTTC
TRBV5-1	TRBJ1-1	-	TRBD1	CASSLPPTGGLSVRLAEAFF	TGCGCCAGCAGCTTACCCCCGACAGGGGGCTTGTCGGTTAGATTGGCTGAAGCTTTCTTT
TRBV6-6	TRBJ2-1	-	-	CASSYPQRQFF	TGTGCCAGCAGTTACCCCCAGCGGCAGTTCTTC
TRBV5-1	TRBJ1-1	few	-	CASSLGANEAFF	TGCGCCAGCAGCTTGGGCGCTAATGAAGCTTTCTTT
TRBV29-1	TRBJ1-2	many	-	CSVVKGTYGYTF	TGCAGCGTTGTGAAGGGTACCTATGGCTACACCTTC
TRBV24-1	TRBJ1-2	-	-	CATREAANYGYTF	TGTGCCACCAGGGAAGCAGCTAACTATGGCTACACCTTC
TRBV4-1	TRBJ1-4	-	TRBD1	CASSPRTGDIEKLFF	TGCGCCAGCAGCCCACGGACAGGGGATATCGAAAAACTGTTTTTT
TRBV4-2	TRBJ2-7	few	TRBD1	CASSLSYAHRGAKDEQYF	TGTGCCAGCAGCCTGTCTTACGCCCACAGGGGGGCGAAAGACGAGCAGTACTTC
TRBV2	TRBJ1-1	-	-	CASSERQGLNTEAFF	TGTGCCAGCAGTGAGAGGCAGGGGTTGAACACTGAAGCTTTCTTT
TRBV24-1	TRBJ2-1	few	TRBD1	CATSDFYGTGGHNEQFF	TGTGCCACCAGTGATTTTTACGGGACAGGGGGTCACAATGAGCAGTTCTTC